Listed below are T cell receptor beta chains from one sample, sequenced in a study of cytomegalovirus exposure and HLA in healthy donors. Repertoires were generated with immunoSEQ multiplex PCR, while TCRdb's copy carries only in-frame clones and drops some. In total, the table holds more than 200,000 clones. Sequenced material: PBMCs. These receptor sequences come from a woman aged 25-40 years in good health and CMV-seropositive. The CDR3 runs from the conserved cysteine through the conserved F or W. The D gene is left open where the match is weak.

.	TRBJ1-3	TRBV5-1	TGCGCCAGCAGCTCCCTCCCCGGCGGGGAAAGATCTGGAAACACCATATATTTT	CASSSLPGGERSGNTIYF
.	TRBJ1-2	TRBV5-4	TGTGCCAGCAGCTTCGTGTCGGTGGGCTCTGGCTACACCTTC	CASSFVSVGSGYTF
.	TRBJ2-7	TRBV30	TGTGCCTGGAGAGGGGGAGTTGAGCAGTACTTC	CAWRGGVEQYF
TRBD1	TRBJ1-1	TRBV5-1	TGCGCCAGCAGCTTTACAGGGGGCGACGGCACTGAAGCTTTCTTT	CASSFTGGDGTEAFF
TRBD2	TRBJ2-1	TRBV5-1	TGCGCCAGCAGCTTGTCGCCGGGGGGGCTTAATGAGCAGTTCTTC	CASSLSPGGLNEQFF
.	TRBJ2-1	TRBV6-1	TGTGCCAGCAGTGAAGTCTGGCGGGGCTCCTACAATGAGCAGTTCTTC	CASSEVWRGSYNEQFF
.	TRBJ2-7	TRBV6-5	TGTGCCAGCAGTTCCCAAGCAGGCCCCTACGAGCAGTACTTC	CASSSQAGPYEQYF
.	TRBJ2-2	TRBV19	TGTGCCAGTAGTATCGGTAATACCGGGGAGCTGTTTTTT	CASSIGNTGELFF
.	TRBJ1-2	TRBV2	TGTGCCAGCAGTCCAGATCCGTTCTATGGCTACACCTTC	CASSPDPFYGYTF
.	TRBJ2-7	TRBV27	TGTGCCAGCAGTTCCCACTACGAGCAGTACTTC	CASSSHYEQYF
TRBD2	TRBJ2-1	TRBV7-9	TGTGCCAGCAGCCCTAGCGGAACCAACAATGAGCAGTTCTTC	CASSPSGTNNEQFF
TRBD1	TRBJ1-2	TRBV18	TGTGCCAGCTCACCACGGGACAGGGGGAACTATGGCTACACCTTC	CASSPRDRGNYGYTF
.	TRBJ1-1	TRBV27	TGTGCCAGCAGTCGACAGTCGAACACTGAAGCTTTCTTT	CASSRQSNTEAFF
TRBD1	TRBJ1-2	TRBV29-1	TGCAGCGTCGCCGGGACAGGGATAGAATATGGCTACACCTTC	CSVAGTGIEYGYTF
.	TRBJ2-7	TRBV20-1	TGCAGTGCTAGATCACCAAATAGGCAGTACTTC	CSARSPNRQYF
.	TRBJ2-3	TRBV10-3	TGTGCCATCAGTGAAGGCGGCGGGGCTAGCACAGATACGCAGTATTTT	CAISEGGGASTDTQYF
.	TRBJ1-6	TRBV6-5	TGTGCCAGCAGTATCTCAGGGTACAATTCACCCCTCCACTTT	CASSISGYNSPLHF
TRBD1	TRBJ2-4	TRBV9	TGTGCCAGCAGCGCAGAGACAGGGGTGAACATTCAGTACTTC	CASSAETGVNIQYF
TRBD1	TRBJ1-1	TRBV7-9	TGTGCCAGCAGCGAGGGACAGGGCTACACTGAAGCTTTCTTT	CASSEGQGYTEAFF
.	TRBJ1-2	TRBV15	TGTGCCACCAGCAGAGATATTTCCTATGGCTACACCTTC	CATSRDISYGYTF